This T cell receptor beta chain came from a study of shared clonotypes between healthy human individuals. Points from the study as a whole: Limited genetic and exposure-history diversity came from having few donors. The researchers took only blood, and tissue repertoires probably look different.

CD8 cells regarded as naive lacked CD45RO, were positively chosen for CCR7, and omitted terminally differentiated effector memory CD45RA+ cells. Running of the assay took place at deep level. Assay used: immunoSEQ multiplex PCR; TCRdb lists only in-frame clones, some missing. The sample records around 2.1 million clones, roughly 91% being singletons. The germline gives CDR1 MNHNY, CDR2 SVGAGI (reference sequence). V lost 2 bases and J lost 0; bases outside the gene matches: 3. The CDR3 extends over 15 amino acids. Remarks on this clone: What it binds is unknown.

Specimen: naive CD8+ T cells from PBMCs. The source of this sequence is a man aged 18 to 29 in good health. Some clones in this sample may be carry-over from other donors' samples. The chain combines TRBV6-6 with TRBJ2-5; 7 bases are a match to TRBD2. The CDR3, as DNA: TGTGCCAGCAGTTACCCCCGGGGGGACCAAGAGACCCAGTACTTC. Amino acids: CASSYPRGDQETQYF.